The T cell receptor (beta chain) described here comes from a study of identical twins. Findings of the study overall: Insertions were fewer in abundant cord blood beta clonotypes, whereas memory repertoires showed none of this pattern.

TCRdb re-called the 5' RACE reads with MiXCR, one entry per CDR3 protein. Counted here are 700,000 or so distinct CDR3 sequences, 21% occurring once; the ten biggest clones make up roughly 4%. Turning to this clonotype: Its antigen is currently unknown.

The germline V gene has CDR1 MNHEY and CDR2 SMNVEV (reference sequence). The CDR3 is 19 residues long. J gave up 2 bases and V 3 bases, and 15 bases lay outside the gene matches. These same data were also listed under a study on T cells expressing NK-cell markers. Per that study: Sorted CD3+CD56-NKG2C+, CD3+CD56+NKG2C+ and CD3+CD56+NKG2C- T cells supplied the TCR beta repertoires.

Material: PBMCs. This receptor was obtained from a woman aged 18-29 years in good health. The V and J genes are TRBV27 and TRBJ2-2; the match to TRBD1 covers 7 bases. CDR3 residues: CASSFLSPRTGPNTGELFF. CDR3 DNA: TGTGCCAGCAGTTTTTTATCCCCCCGGACAGGCCCAAACACCGGGGAGCTGTTTTTT.